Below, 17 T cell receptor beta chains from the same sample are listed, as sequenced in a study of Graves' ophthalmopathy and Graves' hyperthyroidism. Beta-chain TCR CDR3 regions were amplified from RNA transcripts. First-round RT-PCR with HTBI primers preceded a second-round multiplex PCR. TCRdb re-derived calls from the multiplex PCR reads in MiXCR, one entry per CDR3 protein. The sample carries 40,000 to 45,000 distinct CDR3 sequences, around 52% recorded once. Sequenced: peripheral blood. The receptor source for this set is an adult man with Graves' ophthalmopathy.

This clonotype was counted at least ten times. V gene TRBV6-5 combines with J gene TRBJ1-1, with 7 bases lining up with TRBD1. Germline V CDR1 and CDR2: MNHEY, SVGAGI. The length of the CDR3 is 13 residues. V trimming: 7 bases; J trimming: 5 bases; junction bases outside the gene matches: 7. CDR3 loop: CASTPQQGTEAFF. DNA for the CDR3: TGTGCCAGCACGCCCCAACAGGGGACTGAAGCTTTCTTT.

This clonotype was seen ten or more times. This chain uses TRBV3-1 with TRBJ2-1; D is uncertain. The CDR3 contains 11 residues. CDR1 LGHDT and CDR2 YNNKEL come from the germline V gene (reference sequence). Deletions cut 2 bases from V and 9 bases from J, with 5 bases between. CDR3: CASSQQIEQFF. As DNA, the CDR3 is TGTGCCAGCAGCCAACAGATTGAGCAGTTCTTC.

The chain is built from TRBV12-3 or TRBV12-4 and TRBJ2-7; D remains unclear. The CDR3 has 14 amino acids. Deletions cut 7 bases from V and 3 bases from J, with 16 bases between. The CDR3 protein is CASTLSQPFYEQYF. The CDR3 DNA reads TGTGCCAGCACCCTCTCCCAGCCGTTCTACGAGCAGTACTTC.

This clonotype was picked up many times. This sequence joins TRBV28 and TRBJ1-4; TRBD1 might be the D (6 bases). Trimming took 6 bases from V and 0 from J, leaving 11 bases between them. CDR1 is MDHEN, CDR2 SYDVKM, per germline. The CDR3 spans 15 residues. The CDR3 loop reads CASRPQGSTNEKLFF. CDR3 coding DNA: TGTGCCAGCAGACCACAGGGTTCAACTAATGAAAAACTGTTTTTT. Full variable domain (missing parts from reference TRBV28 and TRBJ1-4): DVKVTQSSRYLVKRTGEKVFLECVQDMDHENMFWYRQDPGLGLRLIYFSYDVKMKEKGDIPEGYSVSREKKERFSLILESASTNQTSMYLCASRPQGSTNEKLFFGSGTQLSVL.

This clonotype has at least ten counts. This CDR3 is CASSVLQASNQPQHF. In nucleotides, the CDR3 is TGTGCCAGCAGTGTTTTGCAGGCGAGCAATCAGCCCCAGCATTTT. This chain connects TRBV6-1 to TRBJ1-5; D ambiguous. The germline V gene encodes CDR1 MNHNS and CDR2 SASEGT. The CDR3 is 15 residues long. V was shortened by 4 bases and J by 1 base, with 11 bases between the two germline ends.

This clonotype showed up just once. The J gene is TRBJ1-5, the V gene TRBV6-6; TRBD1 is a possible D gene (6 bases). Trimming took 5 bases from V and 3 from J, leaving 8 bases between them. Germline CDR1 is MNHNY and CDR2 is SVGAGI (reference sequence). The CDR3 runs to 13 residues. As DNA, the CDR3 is TGTGCCAGCAGTACAGGGTACAATCAGCCCCAGCATTTT. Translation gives CASSTGYNQPQHF.

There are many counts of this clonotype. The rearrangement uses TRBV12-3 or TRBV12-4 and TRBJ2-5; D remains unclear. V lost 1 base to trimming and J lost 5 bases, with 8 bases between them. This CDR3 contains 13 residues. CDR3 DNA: TGTGCCAGCAGTTTAGGTGAAACGGAGACCCAGTACTTC. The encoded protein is CASSLGETETQYF.

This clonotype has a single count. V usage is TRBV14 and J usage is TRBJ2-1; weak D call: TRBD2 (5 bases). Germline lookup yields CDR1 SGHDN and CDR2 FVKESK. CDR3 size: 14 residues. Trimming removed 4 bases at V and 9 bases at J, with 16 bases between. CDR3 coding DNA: TGTGCCAGCAGCCGCCCCCGGGGTTTTGGTGAGCAGTTCTTC. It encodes CASSRPRGFGEQFF.

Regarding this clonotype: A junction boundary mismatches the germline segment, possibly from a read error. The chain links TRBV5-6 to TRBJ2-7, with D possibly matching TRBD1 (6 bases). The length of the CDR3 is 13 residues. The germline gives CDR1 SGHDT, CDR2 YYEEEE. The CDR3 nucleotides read TGTGCCAGCATCTTGACAGGATGGTCCGAGCAGTACTTC. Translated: CASILTGWSEQYF.

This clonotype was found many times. This CDR3 is CASSSETGRGEQFF. In DNA form, the CDR3 reads TGTGCCAGCAGCTCGGAGACAGGGAGGGGTGAGCAGTTCTTC. The V and J genes are TRBV5-6 and TRBJ2-1; D is tentatively TRBD1 or TRBD2 (7 bases each). The CDR3 runs to 14 residues. Trimming took 3 bases from V and 9 from J, leaving 16 bases between them. The germline V gene has CDR1 SGHDT and CDR2 YYEEEE. Drawing the rest from reference TRBV5-6 and TRBJ2-1, the complete variable domain is DAGVTQSPTHLIKTRGQQVTLRCSPKSGHDTVSWYQQALGQGPQFIFQYYEEEERQRGNFPDRFSGHQFPNYSSELNVNALLLGDSALYLCASSSETGRGEQFFGPGTRLTVL.

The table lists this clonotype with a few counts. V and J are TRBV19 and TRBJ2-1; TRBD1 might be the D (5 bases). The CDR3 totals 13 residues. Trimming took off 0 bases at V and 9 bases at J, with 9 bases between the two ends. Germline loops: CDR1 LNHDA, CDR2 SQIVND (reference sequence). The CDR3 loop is CASSIDRVVEQFF. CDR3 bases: TGTGCCAGTAGTATAGACAGGGTTGTTGAGCAGTTCTTC.

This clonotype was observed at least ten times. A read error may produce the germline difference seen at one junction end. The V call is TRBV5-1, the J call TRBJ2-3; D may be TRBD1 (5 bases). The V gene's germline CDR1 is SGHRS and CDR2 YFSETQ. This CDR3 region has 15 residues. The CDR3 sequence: CASSTPQVGAPQVHF. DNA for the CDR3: TGCGCCAGCAGCACGCCTCAGGTTGGGGCCCCACAAGTTCATTTT.

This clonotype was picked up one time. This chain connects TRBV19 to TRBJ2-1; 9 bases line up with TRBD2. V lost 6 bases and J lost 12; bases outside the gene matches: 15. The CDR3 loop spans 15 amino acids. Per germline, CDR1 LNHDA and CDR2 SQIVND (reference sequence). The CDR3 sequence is CASSKSGGHTDTQFF. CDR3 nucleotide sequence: TGTGCCAGTAGCAAAAGCGGGGGGCACACAGATACGCAGTTCTTC.

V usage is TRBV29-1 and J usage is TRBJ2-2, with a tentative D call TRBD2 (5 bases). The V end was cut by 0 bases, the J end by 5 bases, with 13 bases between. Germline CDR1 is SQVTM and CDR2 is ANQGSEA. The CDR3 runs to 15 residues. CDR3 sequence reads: CSVEDHREGTGELFF. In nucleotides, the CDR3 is TGCAGCGTTGAAGATCACCGGGAAGGGACCGGGGAGCTGTTTTTT.

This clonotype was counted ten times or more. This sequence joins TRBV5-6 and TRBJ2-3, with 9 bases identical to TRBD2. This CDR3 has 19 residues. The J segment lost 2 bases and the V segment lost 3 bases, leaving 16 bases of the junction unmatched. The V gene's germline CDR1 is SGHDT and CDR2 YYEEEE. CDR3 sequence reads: CASSWGLAVDVGATDTQYF. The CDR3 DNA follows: TGTGCCAGCAGCTGGGGACTAGCTGTCGATGTGGGGGCCACAGATACGCAGTATTTT.

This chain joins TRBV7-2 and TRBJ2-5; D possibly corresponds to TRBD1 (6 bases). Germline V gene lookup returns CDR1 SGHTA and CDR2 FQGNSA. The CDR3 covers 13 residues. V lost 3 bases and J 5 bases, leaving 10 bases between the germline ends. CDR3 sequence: CASSFFTGETQYF. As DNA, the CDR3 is TGTGCCAGCAGCTTCTTTACAGGGGAGACCCAGTACTTC. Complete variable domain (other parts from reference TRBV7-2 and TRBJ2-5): GAGVSQSPSNKVTEKGKDVELRCDPISGHTALYWYRQSLGQGLEFLIYFQGNSAPDKSGLPSDRFSAERTGGSVSTLTIQRTQQEDSAVYLCASSFFTGETQYFGPGTRLLVL.

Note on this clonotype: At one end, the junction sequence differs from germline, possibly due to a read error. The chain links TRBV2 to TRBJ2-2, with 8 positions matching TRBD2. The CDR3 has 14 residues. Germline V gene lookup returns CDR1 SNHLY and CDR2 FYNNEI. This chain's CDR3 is CASMLSGGQREPSF. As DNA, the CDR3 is TGTGCCAGCATGTTATCGGGGGGCCAGCGGGAGCCGTCTTTT. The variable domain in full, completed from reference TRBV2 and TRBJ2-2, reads EPEVTQTPSHQVTQMGQEVILRCVPISNHLYFYWYRQILGQKVEFLVSFYNNEISEKSEIFDDQFSVERPDGSNFTLKIRSTKLEDSAMYFCASMLSGGQREPSFGEGSRLTVL.